This T cell receptor beta chain was documented in a study of breast tumors, draining lymph nodes, adjacent tissues. TCRdb fed the multiplex PCR reads into MiXCR, producing one record per CDR3 protein. The sample carries 150,000 to 200,000 distinct CDR3 sequences, 30% to 35% recorded once. To note about this clonotype: Its antigen is undetermined.

The CDR3 runs 13 residues. CDR1 and CDR2 (germline): LNHDA, SQIVND (reference sequence). Samples came from axillary lymph nodes draining the breast cancer. Whole-study results and caveats: Tumor repertoires ranked between lymph nodes and nontumor tissue in diversity, with V and J gene preferences. Data fit most tumor T cells coming from lymph node, expanding in tumor.

Sequencing used axillary lymph node tissue. This chain joins TRBV19 and TRBJ1-2; possibly TRBD1 for D (5 bases). The receptor was derived from a female donor with breast cancer. Some clones in this sample may be carry-over from other donors' samples. The CDR3 coding sequence is TGTGCTAGAGTGTGGGACGGAAACTATGGCTACACCTTC. This codes for CARVWDGNYGYTF. Combining the CDR3 with reference TRBV19 and TRBJ1-2 gives the whole variable domain DGGITQSPKYLFRKEGQNVTLSCEQNLNHDAMYWYRQDPGQGLRLIYYSQIVNDFQKGDIAEGYSVSREKKESFPLTVTSAQKNPTAFYLCARVWDGNYGYTFGSGTRLTVV.